The rows below give T cell receptor beta chains drawn from one sample of a study of spatial heterogeneity in lung cancer. Via MiXCR, TCRdb re-called the 5' RACE reads, giving one row per CDR3 protein. The sample holds 3,000 to 3,500 distinct CDR3 sequences, 8% seen once. Sequenced here: lung tumor tissue, sampled at surgery. All receptors derive from a male donor with early-stage non-small cell lung cancer. Each CDR3 is given without its conserved first and last residue. The D gene is left open where the match is weak.

>.|TRBV11-2|TRBJ2-5
ASSSSVGTYQETQY
>TRBD1|TRBV5-5|TRBJ2-6
ASSRGPLLGANVLT
>.|TRBV24-1|TRBJ2-2
ATSGFQPYGQEDTGELF
>TRBD2|TRBV28|TRBJ2-1
ASTFSGRANNEQF
>TRBD2|TRBV12-3/TRBV12-4|TRBJ2-1
ASGSGREAGVHEQF
>.|TRBV29-1|TRBJ2-5
SVSRVGTQETQY
>.|TRBV12-3/TRBV12-4|TRBJ2-7
ASSPSGREQY
>TRBD2|TRBV5-1|TRBJ2-3
ASSSSGGEDTQY
>.|TRBV2|TRBJ1-2
ASSRQTLYGYT
>.|TRBV3-1|TRBJ2-1
ASSHPPMRAEYNEQF
>.|TRBV11-2|TRBJ2-7
ASSLSSLGPSSYEQY
>.|TRBV7-9|TRBJ2-1
ASSPSTYNEQF
>TRBD2|TRBV9|TRBJ2-1
ASSVGTSPYNEQF
>.|TRBV5-1|TRBJ2-5
ASSSGHQQETQY
>TRBD1|TRBV2|TRBJ1-5
ASRTDRAAGQPQH
>.|TRBV19|TRBJ1-5
ASSSLSAQH
>.|TRBV3-1|TRBJ1-4
ASSPLGEDNEKLF
>TRBD1|TRBV5-4|TRBJ2-4
ASSLGQGAKNIQY
>TRBD2|TRBV7-3|TRBJ2-3
ASSPSGGWADTQY
>.|TRBV6-2/TRBV6-3|TRBJ2-7
ASRYDSLYEQY
>TRBD1|TRBV5-5|TRBJ2-7
ASSPRHLDRDHYEQY
>.|TRBV2|TRBJ1-1
ASSPDSSNTEAF
>.|TRBV6-6|TRBJ2-2
ASRPGTTGELF
>.|TRBV6-1|TRBJ2-4
ASRPRTVGNIQY